This T cell receptor beta chain is drawn from a study of shared clonotypes between healthy human individuals. TCRdb's copy holds only in-frame clones and misses some; the assay was immunoSEQ multiplex PCR. The sample has about 2.2 million clones, around 93% seen once. CD45RO-negative cells were positively selected for CCR7, leaving out terminally differentiated effector memory CD45RA+ cells. Regarding this clone: Its specificity is unknown.

Study conclusions and caveats: The study found lower generation probabilities in non-shared clonotypes than in those shared by all four donors.

The CDR3 loop spans 12 amino acids. Germline V gene data show CDR1 as MDHEN and CDR2 as SYDVKM. Trimming pared 10 bases from V and 2 bases from J, leaving 12 bases between. The source material was naive CD8+ T cells from PBMCs. The chain employs TRBV28 and TRBJ2-7, with D possibly TRBD1 on 6 matching bases. The source of this sequence is a man aged 18 to 30 in good health. Some clones in this sample may be carry-over from other donors' samples. The CDR3 DNA follows: TGTGCCACCCAAGCAGGGGCCTACGAGCAGTACTTC. It specifies CATQAGAYEQYF.